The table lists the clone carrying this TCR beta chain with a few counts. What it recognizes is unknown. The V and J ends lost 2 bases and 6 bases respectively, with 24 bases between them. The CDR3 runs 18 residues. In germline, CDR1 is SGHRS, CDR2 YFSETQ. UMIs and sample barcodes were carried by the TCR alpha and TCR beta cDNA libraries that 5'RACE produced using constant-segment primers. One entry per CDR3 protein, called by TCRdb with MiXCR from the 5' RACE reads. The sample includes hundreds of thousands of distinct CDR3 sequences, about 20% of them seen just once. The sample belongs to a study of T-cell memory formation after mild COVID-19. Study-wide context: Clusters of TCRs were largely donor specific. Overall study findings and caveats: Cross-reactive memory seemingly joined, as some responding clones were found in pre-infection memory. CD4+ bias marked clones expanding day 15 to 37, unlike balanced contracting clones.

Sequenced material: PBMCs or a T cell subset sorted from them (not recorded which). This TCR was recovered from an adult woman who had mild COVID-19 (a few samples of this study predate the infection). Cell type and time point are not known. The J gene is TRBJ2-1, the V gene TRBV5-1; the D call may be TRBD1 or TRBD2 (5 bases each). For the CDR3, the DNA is TGCGCCAGCAGCTTTAAAGCGACGCCGCCCGGGGCGGCCAATGAGCAGTTCTTC. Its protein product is CASSFKATPPGAANEQFF.